One and the same sample provided the 14 T cell receptor beta chains below, sequenced in a study of T cell responses to AZD1222 COVID-19 vaccine (dated by TCRdb to the early 2020s). Taken with the paper, the label for time point translates to: about 28 days (+/-7) after the second vaccine dose. Library preparation employed the immunoSEQ multiplex PCR assay. TCRdb retrieved this table from immuneACCESS and kept in-frame rearrangements only. Not all clones are present; in checked studies, unresolved V genes account for under half, and no reason is known for the remainder. For this sample there are about 100,000 clones; around nine tenths appear just once. In total, the top ten clones hold 4.5% to 6% of the sample. Material: peripheral blood, obtained 28 days after the second AZD1222 dose. The receptors originated from an adult who received the AZD1222 COVID-19 vaccine.

V is TRBV15 and J is TRBJ2-2; a possible D gene is TRBD2 (5 bases). The CDR3 length is 15 residues. CDR1 is LNHNV, CDR2 YYDKDF, per germline (reference sequence). V lost 0 bases and J lost 9, with 14 bases in between. The CDR3 loop is CATSRDSAGGRELFF. The DNA for the CDR3 is TGTGCCACCAGCAGAGATAGCGCCGGCGGCCGGGAGCTGTTTTTT.

As regards this clone: Other DNA sequences in the sample encode the same CDR3. The DNA of the CDR3 is TGTGCCAGCAGCTTGGGACAGGGGAATGAAAAACTGTTTTTT. Its protein product is CASSLGQGNEKLFF. The chain is built from TRBV7-9 and TRBJ1-4; 10 bases align to TRBD1. Germline CDR1 reads SEHNR; CDR2 reads FQNEAQ (reference sequence). The CDR3 is made up of 14 amino acids. The V segment lost 3 bases and the J segment 5 bases; nucleotides outside the gene matches: 0.

The chain carries TRBV18 and TRBJ2-7, with D perhaps TRBD2 (7 bases). The V gene's germline CDR1 is KGHSH and CDR2 LQKENI. The CDR3 runs 14 residues. V was pared by 6 bases and J by 5 bases, with 17 bases between. The chain's CDR3 is CASSPLAAGDEQYF. The CDR3 DNA is TGTGCCAGCTCTCCCCTAGCGGCAGGGGACGAGCAGTACTTC. The whole variable domain, remainder taken from reference TRBV18 and TRBJ2-7, is NAGVMQNPRHLVRRRGQEARLRCSPMKGHSHVYWYRQLPEEGLKFMVYLQKENIIDESGMPKERFSAEFPKEGPSILRIQQVVRGDSAAYFCASSPLAAGDEQYFGPGTRLTVT.

The genes are TRBV30 and TRBJ2-1; tentative D call: TRBD2 (6 bases). With 3 bases removed from V and 0 bases from J, the gap between germline ends came to 9 bases. This CDR3 spans 14 amino acids. Germline lookup yields CDR1 GTSNPN and CDR2 SVGIG (reference sequence). The CDR3 is CAWRGLDSYNEQFF. The CDR3 bases are TGTGCCTGGAGGGGACTTGACTCCTACAATGAGCAGTTCTTC.

This clone occurred once. The chain uses TRBV4-3 and TRBJ2-1; 8 bases match TRBD2. The CDR3 length is 14 residues. J lost 9 bases, V lost 3 bases, and 7 bases had no gene match. Germline CDR1 is LGHNA and CDR2 is YSLEER. CDR3 bases: TGCGCCAGCAGCCATTCCCGGGGGGGCCGTGAGCAGTTCTTC. This gives the protein CASSHSRGGREQFF.

The V gene is TRBV30, the J gene TRBJ1-2; 7 positions match TRBD1. The germline gives CDR1 GTSNPN, CDR2 SVGIG (reference sequence). Trimming at V came to 4 bases and at J to 5 bases, leaving 4 bases not matched to a gene. The CDR3 has 12 amino acids. The CDR3 region is CAWNSQGYGYTF. In DNA form, the CDR3 reads TGTGCCTGGAATTCACAGGGGTATGGCTACACCTTC.

J is TRBJ1-2 and V is TRBV18; the D gene is possibly TRBD1 (6 bases). CDR1 and CDR2 from the germline V gene are KGHSH and LQKENI. The CDR3 contains 15 residues. Trimming removed 3 bases at V and 7 bases at J, with 18 bases between. The CDR3 nucleotides are TGTGCCAGCTCACCCTCCTCGGGGGCTGGGTTTGGCTACACCTTC. It codes for CASSPSSGAGFGYTF.

The rearrangement joins TRBV28 to TRBJ2-7; unclear D gene. CDR1 is MDHEN and CDR2 is SYDVKM in the germline V gene. Trimming left V 6 bases short and J 6 bases short, with 24 bases between. The length of the CDR3 is 16 residues. Here the CDR3 DNA reads TGTGCCAGCAGCCCCCCCGCGTTTAGGGCGCTAAGCGAGCAGTACTTC. Its protein product is CASSPPAFRALSEQYF.

The chain carries TRBV5-6 and TRBJ2-7, with D maybe TRBD1 (5 bases). CDR3 length equals 12 residues. The ends were cut back, 2 bases at V and 5 bases at J, with 8 bases in the middle. The germline gives CDR1 SGHDT, CDR2 YYEEEE. The CDR3 coding sequence is TGTGCCAGCAGCTTTGACAGAGACGAGCAGTACTTC. Its translation: CASSFDRDEQYF.

The chain has TRBV28 and TRBJ1-2, with D perhaps TRBD1 (5 bases). The CDR3 sequence is 13 residues long. Germline V CDR1 and CDR2: MDHEN, SYDVKM. The ends were cut back, 3 bases at V and 6 bases at J, with 11 bases in the middle. CDR3 protein: CASSFGTANGYTF. CDR3 bases: TGTGCCAGCAGTTTCGGGACTGCCAATGGCTACACCTTC.

A few counts support this clone. The rearrangement uses TRBV18 and TRBJ1-2; D is unresolved. V gave up 3 bases and J gave up 3 bases, with 14 bases separating them. This CDR3 spans 15 amino acids. Germline V gives CDR1 KGHSH, CDR2 LQKENI. The CDR3 nucleotides read TGTGCCAGCTCACCGAGTCAGGCACCAGACTATGGCTACACCTTC. This sequence encodes CASSPSQAPDYGYTF.

This sequence joins TRBV11-1 and TRBJ2-7; D gene uncertain. The CDR3 has 11 residues. Germline CDR1 is SGHAT and CDR2 is FQDESV (reference sequence). V dropped 3 bases and J dropped 5 bases, with 5 bases sitting between them. The CDR3 is CASSFNDEQYF. The CDR3 bases are TGTGCCAGCAGCTTTAATGACGAGCAGTACTTC.

This chain uses TRBV29-1 with TRBJ2-5, with a weak D call TRBD2 (6 bases). This CDR3 is 13 amino acids long. V shed 3 bases and J shed 4 bases, with 12 bases lying between them. Germline CDR1 is SQVTM and CDR2 is ANQGSEA. The CDR3 loop reads CSVEAGLGETQYF. The CDR3 nucleotides read TGCAGCGTTGAGGCGGGGTTGGGAGAGACCCAGTACTTC.

V gene TRBV4-1 combines with J gene TRBJ2-3; a possible D gene is TRBD2 (5 bases). Germline CDR1 MGHRA, CDR2 YSYEKL. CDR3 length: 14 residues. The germline V and J ends were trimmed by 2 bases and 1 base, with 7 bases remaining between them. The CDR3 here is CASSQYGGTDTQYF. CDR3 nucleotide sequence: TGCGCCAGCAGCCAATACGGGGGCACAGATACGCAGTATTTT.